Given below is one T cell receptor (beta chain) in context. Regarding time point: patch test 1, 2 weeks after DPC sensitization. Treatment reported: therapeutic diphenylcyclopropenone sensitization with weekly scalp DPC. The CDR3 length is 12 residues. Trimming left V 1 base short and J 8 bases short, with 3 bases between. Germline CDR1 SGHTA, CDR2 FQGNSA. TCRdb ran MiXCR on the RACE reads and lists one entry per CDR3 protein. Of 300,000 to 350,000 distinct CDR3 sequences in the sample, under 9% were seen once. The record originates from a study of human T cells and chemical hapten exposure. This specimen consisted of whole blood, obtained in connection with sensitization to the hapten diphenylcyclopropenone (DPC). The receptor was isolated from a woman in her late teens or twenties with alopecia areata. Some clones in this sample may be carry-over from other donors' samples. The V gene is TRBV7-2, the J gene TRBJ1-6; the D is unclear. The CDR3 reads CASSLGYSPLHF. In DNA form, the CDR3 reads TGTGCCAGCAGCTTAGGTTATTCACCCCTCCACTTT.